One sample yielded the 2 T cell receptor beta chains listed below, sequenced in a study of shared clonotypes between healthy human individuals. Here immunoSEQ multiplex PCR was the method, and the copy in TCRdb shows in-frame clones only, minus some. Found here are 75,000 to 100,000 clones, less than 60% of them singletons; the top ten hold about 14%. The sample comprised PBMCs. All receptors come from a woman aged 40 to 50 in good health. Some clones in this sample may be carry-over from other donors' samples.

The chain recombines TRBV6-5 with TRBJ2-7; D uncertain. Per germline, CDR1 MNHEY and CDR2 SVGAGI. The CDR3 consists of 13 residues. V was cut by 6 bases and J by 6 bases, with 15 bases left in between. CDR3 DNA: TGTGCCAGCAGCCCCTCAGAGCGCGGCGAGCAGTACTTC. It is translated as CASSPSERGEQYF.

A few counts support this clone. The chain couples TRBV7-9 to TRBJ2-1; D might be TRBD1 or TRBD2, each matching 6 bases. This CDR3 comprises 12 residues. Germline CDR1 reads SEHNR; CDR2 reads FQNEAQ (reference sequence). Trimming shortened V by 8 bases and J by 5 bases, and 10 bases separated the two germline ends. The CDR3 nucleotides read TGTGCCAGCGGGGGGCCAGACAATGAGCAGTTCTTC. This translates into CASGGPDNEQFF.